These T cell receptor beta chains were read from a single sample in a study of a mutant IDH1 vaccine in newly diagnosed glioma. Using immunoSEQ multiplex PCR, the repertoire was profiled, and TCRdb retains in-frame clones only, with some absent. There are about 42,000 clones in the sample; approximately 83% occur only once, and approximately 4.8% lies in the top ten. These TCRs' antigens remain unknown. Sample: PBMCs, taken from a glioma patient whose treatment included an IDH1 peptide vaccine. Every receptor here comes from a woman between 50 and 59 years old with glioma. The CDR3 runs from the conserved cysteine through the conserved F or W. D genes are given only for firm matches. Size is omitted from some rows. Given values are once, few, many or a class for expanded clones.

TRBD1	-	TRBV7-9	TRBJ2-2	CASSFAGGTGELFF	TGTGCCAGCAGCTTCGCAGGGGGAACCGGGGAGCTGTTTTTT
-	-	TRBV6-1	TRBJ2-5	CASSEEARAKTQYF	TGTGCCAGCAGTGAAGAAGCCCGGGCAAAGACCCAGTACTTC
-	few	TRBV2	TRBJ2-6	CARTLASGANVLTF	TGTGCCAGGACTCTAGCCTCTGGGGCCAACGTCCTGACTTTC
-	-	TRBV5-1	TRBJ1-4	CASAGGANEKLFF	TGCGCCAGCGCGGGGGGGGCTAATGAAAAACTGTTTTTT
TRBD2	few	TRBV9	TRBJ2-3	CASSVDPVGRGGPTDTQYF	TGTGCCAGCAGCGTAGATCCGGTCGGGCGGGGGGGGCCCACAGATACGCAGTATTTT
TRBD1	-	TRBV7-9	TRBJ2-2	CASSPQDRAGELFF	TGTGCCAGCAGCCCACAAGACAGGGCCGGGGAGCTGTTTTTT
TRBD1	-	TRBV10-3	TRBJ1-2	CAISESSGGSRFTNYGYTF	TGTGCCATCAGTGAGTCCTCAGGGGGCTCTCGCTTTACCAACTATGGCTACACCTTC
-	-	TRBV9	TRBJ2-7	CASSVDEGTYEQYF	TGTGCCAGCAGCGTAGATGAGGGTACCTACGAGCAGTACTTC
TRBD1	-	TRBV4-2	TRBJ2-7	CASSQAIDRGSYEQYF	TGTGCCAGCAGCCAAGCGATAGACAGGGGTTCCTACGAGCAGTACTTC
TRBD1	-	TRBV6-1	TRBJ1-1	CASSEAWKGAGTEAFF	TGTGCCAGCAGTGAAGCGTGGAAGGGGGCGGGTACTGAAGCTTTCTTT
-	-	TRBV7-2	TRBJ1-4	CASSFYRATNEKLFF	TGTGCCAGCAGCTTTTACAGAGCAACTAATGAAAAACTGTTTTTT
-	-	TRBV9	TRBJ1-1	CASSPYGGLNTEAFF	TGTGCCAGCAGCCCTTACGGGGGGCTGAACACTGAAGCTTTCTTT
-	-	TRBV30	TRBJ1-4	CAWSGGPGAVGGNEKLFF	TGTGCCTGGAGTGGGGGCCCCGGGGCAGTCGGGGGTAATGAAAAACTGTTTTTT
-	once	TRBV6-5	TRBJ1-1	CASSSRLLMNTEAFF	TGTGCCAGCAGTTCCCGCCTCCTCATGAACACTGAAGCTTTCTTT
TRBD1	-	TRBV10-3	TRBJ1-1	CAIRPGQELNTEAFF	TGTGCCATCAGACCGGGACAGGAGCTGAACACTGAAGCTTTCTTT
-	-	TRBV7-9	TRBJ2-7	CASFGRADEQYF	TGTGCCAGCTTTGGCAGGGCGGACGAGCAGTACTTC
-	-	TRBV2	TRBJ2-3	CASSTRGSRDTQYF	TGTGCCAGCAGCACCAGGGGTTCTAGGGATACGCAGTATTTT
-	-	TRBV19	TRBJ2-7	CASIWSPSYEQYF	TGTGCCAGTATCTGGTCCCCCTCCTACGAGCAGTACTTC
TRBD1	-	TRBV6-6	TRBJ1-1	CASILTQGASGEAFF	TGTGCCAGCATCCTCACCCAGGGGGCCTCGGGTGAAGCTTTCTTT
TRBD1	-	TRBV2	TRBJ1-2	CARKGRGHGYTF	TGTGCCAGAAAAGGCAGGGGGCATGGCTACACCTTC
TRBD2	-	TRBV6-1	TRBJ2-1	CASSEDGTRYNEQFF	TGTGCCAGCAGTGAAGACGGGACTAGGTACAATGAGCAGTTCTTC
-	-	TRBV19	TRBJ2-1	CASSPYPGTETYNEQFF	TGTGCCAGTAGCCCCTACCCCGGGACGGAAACCTACAATGAGCAGTTCTTC
-	-	TRBV19	TRBJ2-3	CASSWGLSTDTQYF	TGTGCCAGTAGTTGGGGGCTTAGCACAGATACGCAGTATTTT
TRBD1	once	TRBV29-1	TRBJ1-1	CSVRTGQNTEAFF	TGCAGCGTCCGGACAGGGCAGAACACTGAAGCTTTCTTT
-	-	TRBV6-6	TRBJ2-7	CASSYSGPSSYEQYF	TGTGCCAGCAGTTACTCGGGTCCTAGCTCCTACGAGCAGTACTTC
TRBD2	once	TRBV5-1	TRBJ2-2	CASSDGGGTGELFF	TGCGCCAGCAGCGACGGGGGGGGCACCGGGGAGCTGTTTTTT
-	once	TRBV5-5	TRBJ1-5	CASSFGGARQPQHF	TGTGCCAGCAGCTTTGGGGGGGCCCGGCAGCCCCAGCATTTT
-	-	TRBV14	TRBJ1-1	CASRRRGRTEAFF	TGTGCCAGCAGGCGCAGGGGAAGAACTGAAGCTTTCTTT
-	-	TRBV6-5	TRBJ1-1	CASSHRPVNTEAFF	TGTGCCAGCAGTCACAGGCCGGTGAACACTGAAGCTTTCTTT